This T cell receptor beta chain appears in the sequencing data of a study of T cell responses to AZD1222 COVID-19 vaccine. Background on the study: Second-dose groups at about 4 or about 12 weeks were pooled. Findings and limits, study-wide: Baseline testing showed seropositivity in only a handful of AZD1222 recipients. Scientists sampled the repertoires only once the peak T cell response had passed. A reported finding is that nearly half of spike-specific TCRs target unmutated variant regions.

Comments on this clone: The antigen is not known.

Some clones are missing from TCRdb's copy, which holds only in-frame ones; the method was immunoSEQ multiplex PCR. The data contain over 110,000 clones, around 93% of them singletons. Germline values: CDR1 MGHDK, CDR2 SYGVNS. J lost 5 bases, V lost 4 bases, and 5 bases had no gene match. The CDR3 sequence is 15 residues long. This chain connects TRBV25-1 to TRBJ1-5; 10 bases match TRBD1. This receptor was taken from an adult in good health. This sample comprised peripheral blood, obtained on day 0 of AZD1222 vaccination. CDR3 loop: CASSVTGGPDQPQHF. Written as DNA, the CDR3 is TGTGCCAGCAGTGTGACAGGGGGCCCAGATCAGCCCCAGCATTTT.